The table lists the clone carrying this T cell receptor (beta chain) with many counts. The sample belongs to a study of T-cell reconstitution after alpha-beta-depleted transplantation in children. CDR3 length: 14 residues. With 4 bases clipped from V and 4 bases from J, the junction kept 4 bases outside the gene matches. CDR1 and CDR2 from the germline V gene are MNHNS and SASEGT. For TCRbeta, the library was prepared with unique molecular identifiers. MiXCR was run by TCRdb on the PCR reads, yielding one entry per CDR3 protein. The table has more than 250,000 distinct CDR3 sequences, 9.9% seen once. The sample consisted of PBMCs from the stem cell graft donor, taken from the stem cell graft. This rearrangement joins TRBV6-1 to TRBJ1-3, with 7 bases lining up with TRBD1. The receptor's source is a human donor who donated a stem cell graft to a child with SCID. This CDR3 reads CASSAAGQGNTIYF. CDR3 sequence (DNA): TGTGCCAGCAGTGCCGCGGGACAGGGAAACACCATATATTTT.